This T cell receptor (beta chain) is from a study of blood T cells in healthy people across ages. Primed by a sample-barcoded 5' primer and a J-beta primer mix, a second PCR proceeded for 7 to 11 cycles. TCRdb processed the 5' RACE reads anew with MiXCR; each CDR3 protein has one entry. This table holds about 780,000 distinct CDR3 sequences, 46% found once. The source material was blood. The clonotype was recovered from a man older than 75 in good health.

The CDR3 DNA sequence: TGTGCCAGCAGCCCTACCGGGACAGGGCAAAACTATGGCTACACCTTC. It is translated as CASSPTGTGQNYGYTF. The genes are TRBV4-2 and TRBJ1-2, with 9 bases that match TRBD1. Trimming removed 4 bases from V and 2 bases from J; junction bases left unmatched: 8. The germline V gene has CDR1 LGHNA and CDR2 YNFKEQ. The CDR3 covers 16 residues.